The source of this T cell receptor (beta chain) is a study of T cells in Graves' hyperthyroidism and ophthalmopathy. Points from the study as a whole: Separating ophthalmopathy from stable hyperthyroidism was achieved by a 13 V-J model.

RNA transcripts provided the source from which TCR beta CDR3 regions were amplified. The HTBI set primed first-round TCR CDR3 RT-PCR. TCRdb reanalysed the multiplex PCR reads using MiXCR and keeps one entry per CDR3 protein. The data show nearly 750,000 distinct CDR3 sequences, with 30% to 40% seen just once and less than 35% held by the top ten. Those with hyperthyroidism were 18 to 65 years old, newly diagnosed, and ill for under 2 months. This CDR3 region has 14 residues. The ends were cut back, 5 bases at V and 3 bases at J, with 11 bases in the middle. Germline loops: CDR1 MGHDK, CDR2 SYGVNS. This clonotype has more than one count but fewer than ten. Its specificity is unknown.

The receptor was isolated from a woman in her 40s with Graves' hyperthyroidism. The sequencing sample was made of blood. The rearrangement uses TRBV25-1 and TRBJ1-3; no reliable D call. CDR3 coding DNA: TGTGCCAGCAGTTCCCCTGGGCTTGGAAACACCATATATTTT. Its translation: CASSSPGLGNTIYF.